Each of the 11 T cell receptor beta chains below was sequenced from the same sample in a study of T-cell memory formation after mild COVID-19. MiXCR was run by TCRdb on the 5' RACE reads, yielding one entry per CDR3 protein. The sample has about 350,000 distinct CDR3 sequences; around 13% are singletons. The sequenced sample consisted of PBMCs or a T cell subset sorted from them (not recorded which). The receptors here all came from a man aged 18 to 30 who had mild COVID-19 (a few samples of this study predate the infection). Cell type and time point are not known.

This clonotype was seen more than once but under ten times. The genes are TRBV10-3 and TRBJ1-2, with D maybe TRBD1 (5 bases). The length of the CDR3 is 14 residues. Germline V gene lookup returns CDR1 ENHRY and CDR2 SYGVKD. Trimming removed 7 bases at V and 0 bases at J, with 12 bases between. In DNA form, the CDR3 reads TGTGCCATCATGAGGGACGGCACTAACTATGGCTACACCTTC. Translation: CAIMRDGTNYGYTF.

The gene calls are TRBV5-1 and TRBJ1-3, with D unclear. With 5 bases removed from V and 3 bases from J, the gap between germline ends came to 21 bases. This CDR3 spans 17 amino acids. CDR1 and CDR2 from the germline V gene are SGHRS and YFSETQ. The CDR3 here is CASRLAGRGRNGNTIYF. CDR3 DNA: TGCGCCAGCAGACTTGCGGGTCGAGGGAGGAATGGAAACACCATATATTTT.

The sample holds a few counts of this clonotype. The chain has TRBV4-1 and TRBJ1-2; 9 bases are a match to TRBD1. From germline, CDR1 is MGHRA and CDR2 YSYEKL. There are 15 residues in the CDR3. The V and J ends lost 2 bases and 4 bases, in that order; junction bases with no gene match: 5. The CDR3 loop is CASSQQGQGAYGYTF. CDR3 nucleotide sequence: TGCGCCAGCAGCCAACAGGGACAGGGTGCCTATGGCTACACCTTC.

The rearrangement uses TRBV4-3 and TRBJ1-1; D is ambiguous. The ends were cut back, 10 bases at V and 1 base at J, with 4 bases in the middle. The CDR3 runs to 10 residues. Looked up from germline, CDR1 is LGHNA and CDR2 is YSLEER. The DNA of the CDR3 is TGCGCCACATGGAACACTGAAGCTTTCTTT. Amino acids: CATWNTEAFF.

This clonotype was recorded at least ten times. The chain recombines TRBV7-9 with TRBJ2-2; D not resolved. Germline V gene sequence: CDR1 SEHNR, CDR2 FQNEAQ (reference sequence). The CDR3 totals 16 residues. V was clipped by 5 bases and J by 2 bases, with 15 bases between them. The CDR3 sequence: CASSQPPNGNTGELFF. The CDR3 DNA follows: TGTGCCAGCAGCCAACCCCCCAATGGAAACACCGGGGAGCTGTTTTTT.

This clonotype was counted between two and nine times. CDR3 sequence: CASSQGSWDSNGYTF. CDR3 DNA sequence: TGTGCCAGCAGCCAAGGCTCATGGGATTCCAATGGCTACACCTTC. The chain recombines TRBV11-2 with TRBJ1-2; D is unclear. The CDR3 length is 15 residues. Trimming took off 5 bases at V and 6 bases at J, with 19 bases between the two ends. The germline CDR1 and CDR2 sequences are SGHAT and FQNNGV.

This chain links TRBV30 with TRBJ1-4; 8 bases align to TRBD1. Germline values: CDR1 GTSNPN, CDR2 SVGIG (reference sequence). This CDR3 comprises 13 residues. J was trimmed by 2 bases and V by 7 bases; bases with no gene match: 3. The CDR3 protein is CASTGGTNEKLFF. The CDR3 DNA is TGTGCCTCTACAGGGGGGACTAATGAAAAACTGTTTTTT.

This clonotype turned up a few times. This sequence joins TRBV28 and TRBJ2-7; no firm D call. Trimming shortened V by 5 bases and J by 2 bases, and 13 bases separated the two germline ends. The CDR3 has 14 residues. Germline V gives CDR1 MDHEN, CDR2 SYDVKM. In DNA form, the CDR3 reads TGTGCCAGCAGTACCCTGGACGGACCCTACGAGCAGTACGTC. Residues: CASSTLDGPYEQYV.

The rearrangement uses TRBV24-1 and TRBJ1-5, with 7 bases identical to TRBD1. This CDR3 spans 14 amino acids. After removal of 8 bases from V and 9 bases from J, the junction contained 12 bases not matched to a gene. The germline CDR1 and CDR2 sequences are KGHDR and SFDVKD. The CDR3: CATTPTRQGLPQHF. CDR3 coding DNA: TGTGCCACCACACCAACAAGACAGGGTTTGCCCCAGCATTTT.

This clonotype was counted a few times. This chain links TRBV6-1 with TRBJ1-1; D possibly corresponds to TRBD1 (5 bases). The ends were cut back, 9 bases at V and 10 bases at J, with 12 bases in the middle. CDR1 and CDR2 (germline): MNHNS, SASEGT. The CDR3 runs to 10 residues. CDR3 loop: CASSGVAAFF. As DNA, the CDR3 is TGTGCCAGTTCGGGGGTAGCAGCTTTCTTT.

The table lists this clonotype with a few counts. The chain uses TRBV27 and TRBJ1-6, with a weak D call TRBD1 (5 bases). V lost 4 bases, J lost 10 bases, and 14 bases lay in between. This CDR3 is built from 14 residues. Germline V CDR1 and CDR2: MNHEY, SMNVEV (reference sequence). The CDR3: CASSSRTIKSPLHF. The CDR3 nucleotides read TGTGCCAGCAGTTCCAGGACAATCAAATCACCCCTCCACTTT.